A selection of T cell receptor beta chains follows, all from one sample in a study of cytomegalovirus exposure and HLA in healthy donors. Only in-frame clones appear in the TCRdb table, and some are missing; sequencing was by immunoSEQ multiplex PCR. The table has under 200,000 clones, 60% to 75% seen once; the top ten hold 2.5% to 3.5%. The sample was PBMCs. These receptors were collected from a woman aged 50 to 65 in good health and CMV-seropositive. Both conserved end residues are trimmed from each CDR3. Each record gives: CDR3 length, V gene, J gene, CDR3 protein.

11	TRBV19	TRBJ1-1	ASSIMGATEAF
10	TRBV7-9	TRBJ2-1	AGSAALLEQF
13	TRBV6-1	NA	ASSGGAAVTYEQY
13	TRBV5-1	TRBJ2-3	ASSPAPGTADTQY
17	TRBV10-3	TRBJ1-2	AISKGEVVEGPSNYGYT
11	TRBV5-6	TRBJ2-7	ASSLEARGEQY
12	TRBV29-1	TRBJ2-5	SVDDGTSLRTQY
13	TRBV5-1	TRBJ2-7	ASSLSLAGGYEQY
18	TRBV9	TRBJ2-3	ASSMRGGTSGMKRGDTQY
12	TRBV2	TRBJ1-2	ASSSQGVEYGYT
12	TRBV5-1	TRBJ1-1	ASSTDGGGTEAF
12	TRBV5-1	TRBJ1-1	ASSLGGASTEAF
13	TRBV7-9	TRBJ1-6	ASSLGGRQNSPLH
12	TRBV2	TRBJ2-1	ASSSGTEYNEQF
12	TRBV7-8	TRBJ1-6	ASSFTDYNSPLH
15	TRBV7-7	TRBJ2-1	ASSFYPPDSRQNEQF
12	TRBV5-4	TRBJ2-7	ASGTSGGLYEQY
12	TRBV2	TRBJ1-6	ASSQMRESSPLH
11	TRBV6-5	TRBJ1-2	ASSPSVNYGYT
12	TRBV12-5	TRBJ2-5	ASVKGTGSETQY
13	TRBV19	TRBJ2-3	ASSTTGTGTDTQY
18	TRBV5-1	TRBJ2-4	ASSLGPAVAGVVAKNIQY
12	TRBV5-6	TRBJ1-1	ASSSLWGNTEAF
12	TRBV5-1	TRBJ1-1	ASSFEVMNTEAF
12	TRBV7-6	TRBJ1-1	ASSLGTGGFEAF
15	TRBV6-1	TRBJ1-2	ASSEVGQGARSYGYT
14	TRBV7-2	TRBJ2-3	ASSLVQGFGTDTQY
12	TRBV5-5	TRBJ2-7	ASSPRDRGLEQY
13	TRBV6-1	TRBJ1-4	ASAEHRATNEKLF
14	TRBV7-3	TRBJ2-1	ASSPRGGSSYNEQF
12	TRBV7-3	TRBJ2-1	ASTESRGSGEQF
9	TRBV6-5	TRBJ1-1	ASSYDGEAF
13	TRBV7-3	TRBJ2-5	ASSANAGGWETQY
14	TRBV29-1	TRBJ2-1	SVVYSMRATYNEQF
11	TRBV19	TRBJ2-7	ASSRTGNGEQY
13	TRBV28	TRBJ1-6	ASSFTQNLGGVLH
12	TRBV2	TRBJ1-2	ASSEQGADYGYT
13	TRBV19	TRBJ1-2	ASSIGAEQIYGYT
13	TRBV12-5	TRBJ1-5	ASGGPSRGNQPQH
11	TRBV11-2	TRBJ1-1	ASSFLRGTEAF
13	TRBV15	TRBJ2-5	ATSRGGGGLETQY
13	TRBV19	TRBJ1-4	ASSAGTGRVEKLF
9	TRBV10-3	TRBJ1-1	AISAGDEAF
10	TRBV2	NA	ASNKQGYEQY
9	TRBV29-1	TRBJ1-2	SVGVLSGYT
11	TRBV5-1	TRBJ2-3	ASRAEGADTQY
11	TRBV10-3	NA	AITRLAGAEQY
13	TRBV6-1	TRBJ2-1	ASRGDTQSYNEQF
11	TRBV29-1	TRBJ2-2	SVEAVFTGELF
13	TRBV11-2	TRBJ1-4	ASSLGGQDNEKLF
13	TRBV6-1	TRBJ1-4	ASSDPGTGSEKLF
13	TRBV7-8	TRBJ1-3	ASSLVVAGAGTIY
14	TRBV10-3	TRBJ2-1	AIAIGQTSSYNEQF
12	TRBV5-1	TRBJ2-7	ASSLETSLYEQY
15	TRBV27	TRBJ1-1	ASSPRGVVRQNTEAF
14	TRBV19	TRBJ1-1	ASSIRQGALNTEAF
10	TRBV11-2	TRBJ2-3	ASSPYTDTQY
15	TRBV5-1	TRBJ1-4	ASSLGVWDNDNEKLF
11	TRBV6-5	TRBJ2-3	ASSWTNTDTQY
13	TRBV6-5	TRBJ2-7	ASSYGGQGVFKQY